The 21 T cell receptor beta chains presented below share a single source sample, sequenced in a study of cytomegalovirus exposure and HLA in healthy donors. The table came from immunoSEQ multiplex PCR; TCRdb's copy has only in-frame clones and leaves some out. The sample yields over 200,000 clones, 88% seen once. Sequenced input: PBMCs. The receptors stem from a woman aged 18-29 years in good health and CMV-seronegative.

The V gene is TRBV30, the J gene TRBJ2-1; 12 nucleotides match TRBD2. CDR1 and CDR2 from the germline V gene are GTSNPN and SVGIG (reference sequence). This CDR3 is built from 18 residues. J was trimmed by 9 bases and V by 0 bases; bases with no gene match: 15. The DNA of the CDR3 is TGTGCCTGGAGTGTACCCTTCCGGGCTAGCGGGAGGGCCTCTGAGCAGTTCTTC. This translates into CAWSVPFRASGRASEQFF.

This clone was seen just once. V usage is TRBV27 and J usage is TRBJ2-7, with D unresolved. From germline, CDR1 is MNHEY and CDR2 SMNVEV (reference sequence). CDR3 size: 14 residues. V lost 4 bases to trimming and J lost 0 bases, with 10 bases between them. In DNA, the CDR3 is TGTGCCAGCAGTTCCGTCCTGAGCTCCTACGAGCAGTACTTC. This gives the protein CASSSVLSSYEQYF.

The chain joins TRBV7-8 to TRBJ2-2; no definite D call. CDR1 is SGHVS, CDR2 FQNEAQ, per germline. The CDR3 extends over 14 amino acids. Trimming took off 4 bases at V and 1 base at J, with 7 bases between the two ends. CDR3 nucleotide sequence: TGTGCCAGCAGCTCCACAGTGAACACCGGGGAGCTGTTTTTT. Translating it yields CASSSTVNTGELFF.

The rearrangement uses TRBV4-1 and TRBJ1-3; a weak D match, TRBD1 (5 bases). CDR1 MGHRA and CDR2 YSYEKL come from the germline V gene. V was pared by 1 base and J by 1 base, with 8 bases between. CDR3 length: 15 residues. The CDR3 DNA is TGCGCCAGCAGCCAAGTATCAGGGTCTGGAAACACCATATATTTT. Encoded protein: CASSQVSGSGNTIYF.

In its sample, this clone was seen once. V usage is TRBV28 and J usage is TRBJ2-1; unclear D gene. The CDR3 sequence is 14 residues long. Trimming pared 2 bases from V and 5 bases from J, leaving 10 bases between. CDR1 and CDR2 (germline): MDHEN, SYDVKM. CDR3 sequence (DNA): TGTGCCAGCAGTTTACCCCCCCGAGACAATGAGCAGTTCTTC. Its translation: CASSLPPRDNEQFF.

The chain is built from TRBV7-2 and TRBJ2-2, with a tentative D call TRBD2 (6 bases). Germline-derived CDR1 and CDR2 are SGHTA and FQGNSA. This CDR3 comprises 14 residues. Trimming left V 3 bases short and J 4 bases short, with 9 bases between. The DNA for the CDR3 is TGTGCCAGCAGCTTCTCCGGGGGCACCGGGGAGCTGTTTTTT. Encoded protein: CASSFSGGTGELFF.

The chain uses TRBV9 and TRBJ1-2; weak D call: TRBD1 (5 bases). The CDR3 is made up of 15 amino acids. From germline, CDR1 is SGDLS and CDR2 YYNGEE. Trimming left V 3 bases short and J 1 base short, with 13 bases between. In nucleotides, the CDR3 is TGTGCCAGCAGCGAGTCATTGACAGTTAACTATGGCTACACCTTC. This encodes CASSESLTVNYGYTF. The whole variable domain, remainder taken from reference TRBV9 and TRBJ1-2, is DSGVTQTPKHLITATGQRVTLRCSPRSGDLSVYWYQQSLDQGLQFLIQYYNGEERAKGNILERFSAQQFPDLHSELNLSSLELGDSALYFCASSESLTVNYGYTFGSGTRLTVV.

This clone was counted between two and nine times. The chain recombines TRBV21-1 with TRBJ1-1; TRBD1 is taken as the D call from the table, unchecked against the DNA. TRBV21-1 is marked as a pseudogene. The CDR3 is made up of 16 amino acids. CDR3 coding DNA: TGTGCCAGCAGCCCTTGTGTACAGGGGGACGGCACTGAAGCTTTCTTT. It codes for CASSPCVQGDGTEAFF.

This chain connects TRBV7-9 to TRBJ2-7; 9 bases map to TRBD1. Germline CDR1 SEHNR, CDR2 FQNEAQ (reference sequence). V was clipped by 6 bases and J by 2 bases; unmatched bases: 14. The CDR3 consists of 17 residues. CDR3 coding DNA: TGTGCCAGCAGTTCCGGACAGGGGTCCAGCATAGCCTACGAGCAGTACTTC. Amino acids: CASSSGQGSSIAYEQYF.

The chain joins TRBV10-3 to TRBJ2-7; D gene ambiguous. V was cut by 11 bases and J by 3 bases, with 17 bases left in between. The V gene's germline CDR1 is ENHRY and CDR2 SYGVKD. The CDR3 spans 13 residues. CDR3: CAARPRLVYEQYF. CDR3 bases: TGTGCCGCAAGACCCCGCCTAGTCTACGAGCAGTACTTC.

About this clone: The junction does not match germline at one end; this may be a read error. The DNA of the CDR3 is TGTGCCAGCAGCTTAAAGGACAGGGGTCCGAAAGCCTTC. Translated: CASSLKDRGPKAF. The rearrangement uses TRBV7-3 and TRBJ1-2, with 9 bases lining up with TRBD1. From germline, CDR1 is SGHTA and CDR2 FQGTGA. The CDR3 has 13 residues.

This clone has just one count. The rearrangement joins TRBV5-1 to TRBJ2-1; 8 bases match TRBD2. V shed 0 bases and J 4 bases; nucleotides not matched to a gene: 9. This CDR3 spans 17 amino acids. CDR1 and CDR2 (germline): SGHRS, YFSETQ. The CDR3 region is CASSLAGGVRSYNEQFF. For the CDR3, the DNA is TGCGCCAGCAGCTTGGCGGGAGGGGTCAGAAGTTACAATGAGCAGTTCTTC.

The chain links TRBV28 to TRBJ2-1; TRBD2 matches at 12 bases. V was clipped by 2 bases and J by 7 bases; unmatched bases: 9. Germline V lookup: CDR1 MDHEN, CDR2 SYDVKM. The CDR3 runs 17 residues. The CDR3 sequence: CASSLVFASGRVNEQFF. The CDR3 DNA sequence: TGTGCCAGCAGTTTAGTTTTCGCTAGCGGGAGGGTTAATGAGCAGTTCTTC.

This clone was detected only once. The chain recombines TRBV5-6 with TRBJ2-7, with 8 bases that match TRBD1. The germline V gene has CDR1 SGHDT and CDR2 YYEEEE. V trimming: 2 bases; J trimming: 6 bases; junction bases outside the gene matches: 7. CDR3 length: 14 amino acids. CDR3 nucleotide sequence: TGTGCCAGCAGCTTATTCCAGGGGGCGGGCGAGCAGTACTTC. This encodes CASSLFQGAGEQYF.

The CDR3 bases are TGTGCCAGCAGTCCTCAACTAGTTACCGGGGAGCTGTTTTTT. It translates to CASSPQLVTGELFF. The rearrangement links TRBV28 to TRBJ2-2; possibly TRBD2 for D (5 bases). Trimming cost V 5 bases and J 5 bases, with 12 bases left between them. The CDR3 is 14 amino acids. CDR1 MDHEN and CDR2 SYDVKM come from the germline V gene.

V gene TRBV4-3 combines with J gene TRBJ2-1; 10 bases align to TRBD2. V lost 2 bases to trimming and J lost 1 base; unmatched junction nucleotides: 2. The CDR3 length is 16 residues. Germline-derived CDR1 and CDR2 are LGHNA and YSLEER. In nucleotides, the CDR3 is TGCGCCAGCAGCCAATCTAGCGGGAGTTCCTACAATGAGCAGTTCTTC. Translation: CASSQSSGSSYNEQFF.

This clone occurred once. The chain uses TRBV5-1 and TRBJ2-2; 7 nucleotides agree with TRBD2. The CDR3 consists of 15 residues. With V trimmed by 0 bases and J by 6 bases, 5 bases remained unmatched. The germline V gene has CDR1 SGHRS and CDR2 YFSETQ. The CDR3 sequence: CASSLVLAAAGELFF. The CDR3 DNA sequence: TGCGCCAGCAGCTTGGTCCTAGCGGCGGCCGGGGAGCTGTTTTTT.

The rearrangement uses TRBV10-3 and TRBJ2-1; tentative D call: TRBD1 (6 bases). This CDR3 has 13 residues. With 8 bases removed from V and 8 bases from J, the gap between germline ends came to 16 bases. CDR1 and CDR2 from the germline V gene are ENHRY and SYGVKD. Written as DNA, the CDR3 is TGTGCCATCGAAACAGGGACGAGAGATGAGCAGTTCTTC. Protein sequence: CAIETGTRDEQFF.

V is TRBV25-1 and J is TRBJ2-3; maybe TRBD2 (5 bases). V dropped 0 bases and J dropped 4 bases, with 11 bases sitting between them. This CDR3 spans 15 amino acids. Germline values: CDR1 MGHDK, CDR2 SYGVNS. The CDR3 DNA reads as TGTGCCAGCAGTGAATACCAAGGAGGCGCAGATACGCAGTATTTT. Its translation is CASSEYQGGADTQYF. The whole variable domain, filled in from reference TRBV25-1 and TRBJ2-3, reads EADIYQTPRYLVIGTGKKITLECSQTMGHDKMYWYQQDPGMELHLIHYSYGVNSTEKGDLSSESTVSRIRTEHFPLTLESARPSHTSQYLCASSEYQGGADTQYFGPGTRLTVL.

The V call is TRBV19, the J call TRBJ2-2; D unresolved. Trimming stripped 7 bases from V and 5 bases from J, with 11 bases between. CDR1 and CDR2 (germline): LNHDA, SQIVND (reference sequence). The CDR3 length is 13 residues. In DNA form, the CDR3 reads TGTGCCAGTAACCCACCCGGGACCGGGGAGCTGTTTTTT. This sequence encodes CASNPPGTGELFF.

The rearrangement links TRBV23-1 to TRBJ2-5; 15 bases match TRBD2. TRBV23-1 is marked as an open reading frame, function uncertain. This CDR3 has 18 amino acids. The V and J ends lost 4 bases and 5 bases, in that order; junction bases with no gene match: 11. The DNA for the CDR3 is TGCGCCAGCAGTCTGATGTTCGGGACTAGCGGGAGGCCCGAGACCCAGTACTTC. Protein: CASSLMFGTSGRPETQYF.